This TCR beta chain was observed in a study of post-analysis software for immune sequencing data. Overall study: Relapsing-remitting, secondary progressive and progressive-relapsing multiple sclerosis courses were included.

CDR1 is MNHNY and CDR2 is SVGAGI in the germline V gene (reference sequence). There are 16 residues in the CDR3. The V and J ends lost 4 bases and 7 bases, in that order; junction bases with no gene match: 10. About this clonotype itself: Its antigen is unidentified.

Sequencing libraries made from TCR beta cDNA carried unique molecular identifiers. cDNA molecules numbering around 450,000 came from roughly 1.1 to 9.2 million T cells. One entry per CDR3 protein results from TCRdb running MiXCR on the PCR reads. The sample shows roughly 400,000 distinct CDR3 sequences, more than 30% of them seen only once. General study points: Elevated frequency relative to controls characterized about 5 TRBV segments in patients, TRBV5-6, TRBV5-1 and TRBV20-1 among them.

This TCR was sampled from a girl aged 2 to 10 with multiple sclerosis. The sequencing input was blood. The chain employs TRBV6-6 and TRBJ1-6, with 7 bases fitting TRBD1. CDR3 sequence: CASSSTGTADNSPLHF. CDR3 bases: TGTGCCAGCAGTTCAACCGGGACAGCGGACAATTCACCCCTCCACTTT.